Each of the 22 T cell receptor beta chains below was sequenced from the same sample in a study of shared clonotypes between healthy human individuals. Method: immunoSEQ multiplex PCR; TCRdb's copy keeps in-frame clones and lacks some. Among roughly 2,000,000 clones, less than 95% were seen once, and the ten largest hold around 1%. Naive CD8 cells comprised CD45RO-negative, CCR7-positively selected cells, excluding terminally differentiated effector memory CD45RA+ cells. Sample: naive CD8+ T cells sorted from blood. Source of these receptors: a man aged 18 to 35 in good health.

The chain links TRBV5-5 to TRBJ2-7, with 9 nucleotides matching TRBD2. J lost 3 bases, V lost 0 bases, and 1 base had no gene match. The CDR3 sequence is 14 residues long. CDR1 is SGHKS, CDR2 YYEKEE, per germline (reference sequence). The CDR3 region has the DNA TGTGCCAGCAGCTTGGGAGCGGGGGGCTACGAGCAGTACTTC. As protein: CASSLGAGGYEQYF.

The chain has TRBV9 and TRBJ2-3, with 8 bases that match TRBD1. The germline gives CDR1 SGDLS, CDR2 YYNGEE. CDR3 length: 17 amino acids. V lost 3 bases, J lost 0 bases, and 9 bases stayed unmatched. The CDR3 here is CASSEGTGSSSTDTQYF. The CDR3 DNA reads TGTGCCAGCAGCGAGGGGACAGGTAGCTCTAGCACAGATACGCAGTATTTT.

Details on this clone: Given the absence of the conserved phenylalanine or tryptophan at the CDR3 end, a read error is likely. The limits of the CDR3 on the DNA are not certain, so only TCRdb's listed CDR3 is given. The chain recombines TRBV19 with TRBJ1-3; the listed D gene, TRBD1, was not tested against the DNA. Germline CDR1 and CDR2: LNHDA and SQIVND (reference sequence). The CDR3 length equals 9 residues, ends included. Here the CDR3 reads CASSIRTDP.

V usage is TRBV7-6 and J usage is TRBJ2-3; the D gene is possibly TRBD2 (5 bases). The ends were cut back, 0 bases at V and 5 bases at J, with 9 bases in the middle. The CDR3 consists of 14 residues. Germline CDR1 is SGHVS and CDR2 is FNYEAQ. The CDR3 DNA sequence: TGTGCCAGCAGCTTAGCGGGAGAGGTAGATACGCAGTATTTT. This gives the protein CASSLAGEVDTQYF.

V usage is TRBV2 and J usage is TRBJ2-1, with D perhaps matching TRBD2 (7 bases). Trimming pared 4 bases from V and 1 base from J, leaving 14 bases between. Per germline, CDR1 SNHLY and CDR2 FYNNEI. This CDR3 contains 16 residues. The CDR3 DNA follows: TGTGCCAGCAGTGCAGGGGAGGGGTGGTCCTACAATGAGCAGTTCTTC. Residues: CASSAGEGWSYNEQFF.

This clone was detected once. This specimen includes other DNA sequences encoding the same CDR3. V gene TRBV28 combines with J gene TRBJ2-2; D could derive from TRBD1 or TRBD2 (5 bases each). Germline lookup yields CDR1 MDHEN and CDR2 SYDVKM. There are 14 residues in the CDR3. V shed 3 bases and J shed 3 bases, with 8 bases lying between them. The CDR3 loop reads CASSFLGDTGELFF. The DNA of the CDR3 is TGTGCCAGCAGTTTCTTGGGGGACACCGGGGAGCTGTTTTTT.

The chain employs TRBV12-5 and TRBJ2-7; the D gene is possibly TRBD2 (6 bases). Germline-derived CDR1 and CDR2 are LGHNT and FRNRAP. This CDR3 has 14 residues. Deletions cut 7 bases from V and 1 base from J, with 14 bases between. CDR3 DNA sequence: TGTGCTAGTGCCCTGGGTGGACTATCCTACGAGCAGTACTTC. Translation: CASALGGLSYEQYF.

The chain has TRBV27 and TRBJ2-1; tentative D call: TRBD2 (6 bases). Trimming shortened V by 8 bases and J by 5 bases, and 16 bases separated the two germline ends. Germline assignment: CDR1 MNHEY and CDR2 SMNVEV (reference sequence). This CDR3 is 14 amino acids long. CDR3 DNA sequence: TGTGCCAGCGGGGTCGTCGGAGGGAACAATGAGCAGTTCTTC. This gives the protein CASGVVGGNNEQFF.

As concerns this clone: The sample holds other DNA sequences that translate to the same CDR3. This chain connects TRBV30 to TRBJ2-3, with D possibly matching TRBD2 (5 bases). V lost 0 bases to trimming and J lost 1 base, with 8 bases between them. This CDR3 contains 14 residues. Germline V CDR1 and CDR2: GTSNPN, SVGIG (reference sequence). Here the CDR3 DNA reads TGTGCCTGGAGTGTCGGAGCGGGCACAGATACGCAGTATTTT. Residues: CAWSVGAGTDTQYF.

The chain carries TRBV5-1 and TRBJ2-3, with 8 positions matching TRBD1. The germline V gene encodes CDR1 SGHRS and CDR2 YFSETQ. CDR3 length: 16 amino acids. V gave up 4 bases and J gave up 1 base; unmatched junction bases: 8. The CDR3 is CASSPATGVGTDTQYF. The CDR3 coding sequence is TGCGCCAGCAGCCCGGCGACAGGGGTAGGCACAGATACGCAGTATTTT.

DNA of the CDR3: TGTGCCAGCAGTTACGAGAGTTACGAGCAGTACTTC. Translation gives CASSYESYEQYF. V is TRBV6-5 and J is TRBJ2-7; D gene uncertain. The V gene lost 2 bases and the J gene lost 4 bases, with 6 bases spanning the gap. This CDR3 is 12 amino acids long. Germline V gene sequence: CDR1 MNHEY, CDR2 SVGAGI.

For this clone: Distinct nucleotide sequences in the sample also encode this CDR3. V usage is TRBV6-1 and J usage is TRBJ2-7; no firm D call. This CDR3 has 14 residues. Germline V gene sequence: CDR1 MNHNS, CDR2 SASEGT. With 3 bases removed from V and 3 bases from J, the gap between germline ends came to 12 bases. The CDR3 sequence: CASSDLGGGYEQYF. The CDR3 nucleotides are TGTGCCAGCAGTGATCTGGGTGGCGGCTACGAGCAGTACTTC.

The chain carries TRBV6-5 and TRBJ1-2, with D perhaps matching TRBD1 (6 bases). V was pared by 6 bases and J by 4 bases, with 18 bases between. Germline-derived CDR1 and CDR2 are MNHEY and SVGAGI. The CDR3 has 15 amino acids. In nucleotides, the CDR3 is TGTGCCAGCAGACCCTATTCGACAGGATTCTATGGCTACACCTTC. Translation: CASRPYSTGFYGYTF.

This chain joins TRBV7-8 and TRBJ2-7; either TRBD1 or TRBD2 may fit D (7 bases each). CDR3 size: 11 residues. Deletions cut 5 bases from V and 7 bases from J, with 9 bases between. Germline assignment: CDR1 SGHVS and CDR2 FQNEAQ. CDR3 residues: CASSQGGEQYF. The CDR3 coding sequence is TGTGCCAGCAGCCAGGGGGGGGAGCAGTACTTC.

This chain links TRBV7-2 with TRBJ1-2; tentative D call: TRBD1 (6 bases). Germline lookup yields CDR1 SGHTA and CDR2 FQGNSA. CDR3 length: 16 residues. Trimming left V 5 bases short and J 2 bases short, with 18 bases between. The CDR3 reads CASSLVPVGHNYGYTF. The CDR3 DNA is TGTGCCAGCAGCCTCGTACCTGTGGGACACAACTATGGCTACACCTTC.

This clone appeared a single time. The chain is built from TRBV7-9 and TRBJ2-2; possible D gene TRBD2, 5 bases. Trimming removed 5 bases from V and 10 bases from J, with 14 bases in between. Germline CDR1 and CDR2: SEHNR and FQNEAQ (reference sequence). The CDR3 has 13 residues. The DNA of the CDR3 is TGTGCCAGCAGCCCAAACGGGATTTCGGAGCTGTTTTTT. Translated, it gives CASSPNGISELFF.

The chain has TRBV29-1 and TRBJ1-1; TRBD1 agrees at 7 bases. Germline assignment: CDR1 SQVTM and CDR2 ANQGSEA. V lost 0 bases to trimming and J lost 4 bases; unmatched junction nucleotides: 8. CDR3 size: 15 residues. The CDR3 bases are TGCAGCGTTGAAGAAGGACGGACAGGAGGCACTGAAGCTTTCTTT. Its protein is CSVEEGRTGGTEAFF.

This clone was seen only a few times. The chain has TRBV28 and TRBJ1-5, with D possibly matching TRBD1 (5 bases). Germline values: CDR1 MDHEN, CDR2 SYDVKM. The CDR3 has 15 amino acids. V was cut by 2 bases and J by 1 base, with 9 bases left in between. The DNA of the CDR3 is TGTGCCAGCAGTTTACAGGGTGTAAGCAATCAGCCCCAGCATTTT. Protein: CASSLQGVSNQPQHF.

As concerns this clone: This same CDR3 is encoded by further DNA sequences in the sample. This sequence joins TRBV11-2 and TRBJ2-2; no clear D gene. The CDR3 spans 13 residues. The V gene lost 1 base and the J gene lost 6 bases, with 6 bases spanning the gap. The germline CDR1 and CDR2 sequences are SGHAT and FQNNGV. The CDR3 DNA sequence: TGTGCCAGCAGCTTAGCGTGGTCCGGGGAGCTGTTTTTT. It codes for CASSLAWSGELFF. Using reference TRBV11-2 and TRBJ2-2 for the parts outside the CDR3, the full variable domain is EAGVAQSPRYKIIEKRQSVAFWCNPISGHATLYWYQQILGQGPKLLIQFQNNGVVDDSQLPKDRFSAERLKGVDSTLKIQPAKLEDSAVYLCASSLAWSGELFFGEGSRLTVL.

The gene calls are TRBV4-3 and TRBJ2-5; 11 positions agree with TRBD2. The junction had 8 bases not matched to a gene; V was cut back by 4 bases and J by 4 bases. The CDR3 spans 16 residues. Germline values: CDR1 LGHNA, CDR2 YSLEER. Written as DNA, the CDR3 is TGCGCCAGCAGCCCATTACTAGCGGGAGAGGGAGAGACCCAGTACTTC. Translated, it gives CASSPLLAGEGETQYF.

The chain is built from TRBV4-3 and TRBJ2-7; D remains unclear. Per the germline V gene, CDR1 is LGHNA and CDR2 is YSLEER. There are 18 residues in the CDR3. The V gene lost 1 base and the J gene lost 4 bases, with 23 bases spanning the gap. CDR3 loop: CASSQVYLGAFEEYEQYF. CDR3 DNA sequence: TGCGCCAGCAGCCAAGTGTATCTAGGAGCGTTCGAGGAGTACGAGCAGTACTTC.

This clone was recorded once. CDR3 sequence (DNA): TGTGCCAGCAGTCCCGTGGAAACCTACGAGCAGTACTTC. It codes for CASSPVETYEQYF. The V and J genes are TRBV27 and TRBJ2-7; D is undetermined. The V gene lost 5 bases and the J gene lost 2 bases, with 10 bases spanning the gap. Germline lookup yields CDR1 MNHEY and CDR2 SMNVEV (reference sequence). The CDR3 extends over 13 amino acids.